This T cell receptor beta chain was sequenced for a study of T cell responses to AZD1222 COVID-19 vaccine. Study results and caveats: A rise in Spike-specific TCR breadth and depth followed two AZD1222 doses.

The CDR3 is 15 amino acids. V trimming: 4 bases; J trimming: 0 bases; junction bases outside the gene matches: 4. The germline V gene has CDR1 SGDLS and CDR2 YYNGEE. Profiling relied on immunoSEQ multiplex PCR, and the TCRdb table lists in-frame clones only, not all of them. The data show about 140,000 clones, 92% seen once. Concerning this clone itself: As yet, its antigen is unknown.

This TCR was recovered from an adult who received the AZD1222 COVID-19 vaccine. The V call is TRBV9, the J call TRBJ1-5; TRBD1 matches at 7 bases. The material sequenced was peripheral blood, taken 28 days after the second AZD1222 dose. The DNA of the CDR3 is TGTGCCAGCAGCTCTACAGGGGATAGCAATCAGCCCCAGCATTTT. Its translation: CASSSTGDSNQPQHF. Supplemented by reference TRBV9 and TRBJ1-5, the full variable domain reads DSGVTQTPKHLITATGQRVTLRCSPRSGDLSVYWYQQSLDQGLQFLIQYYNGEERAKGNILERFSAQQFPDLHSELNLSSLELGDSALYFCASSSTGDSNQPQHFGDGTRLSIL.